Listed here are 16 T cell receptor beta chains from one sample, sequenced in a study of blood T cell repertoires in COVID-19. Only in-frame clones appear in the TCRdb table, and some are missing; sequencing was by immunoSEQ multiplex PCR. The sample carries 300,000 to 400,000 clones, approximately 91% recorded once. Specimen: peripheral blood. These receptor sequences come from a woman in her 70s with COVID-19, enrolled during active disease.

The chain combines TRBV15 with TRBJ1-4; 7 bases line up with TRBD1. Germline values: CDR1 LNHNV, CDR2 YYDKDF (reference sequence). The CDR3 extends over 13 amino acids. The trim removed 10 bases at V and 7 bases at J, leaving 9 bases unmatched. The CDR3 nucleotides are TGTGCCAGCCAACAGGGGAGTGGTGAAAAACTGTTTTTT. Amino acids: CASQQGSGEKLFF.

CDR3 protein: CASMEGREKLFF. In nucleotides, the CDR3 is TGTGCCAGCATGGAGGGGCGCGAAAAACTGTTTTTT. V and J are TRBV28 and TRBJ1-4, with D possibly TRBD1 on 5 matching bases. Trimming took off 7 bases at V and 8 bases at J, with 11 bases between the two ends. The CDR3 has 12 residues. The germline V gene has CDR1 MDHEN and CDR2 SYDVKM.

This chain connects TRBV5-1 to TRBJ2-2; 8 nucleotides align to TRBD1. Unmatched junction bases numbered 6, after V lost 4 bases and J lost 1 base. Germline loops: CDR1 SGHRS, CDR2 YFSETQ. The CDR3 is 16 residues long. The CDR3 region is CASSRTGTGNTGELFF. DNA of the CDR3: TGCGCCAGCAGCAGGACCGGGACAGGGAACACCGGGGAGCTGTTTTTT.

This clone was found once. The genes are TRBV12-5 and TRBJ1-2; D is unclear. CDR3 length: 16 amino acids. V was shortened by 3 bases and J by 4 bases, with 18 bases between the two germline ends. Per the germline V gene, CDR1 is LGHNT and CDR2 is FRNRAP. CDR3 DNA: TGTGCTAGTGGTTTTTTTTCGGTATCGGCGGTCTATGGCTACACCTTC. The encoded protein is CASGFFSVSAVYGYTF. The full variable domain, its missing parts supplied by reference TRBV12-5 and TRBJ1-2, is DARVTQTPRHKVTEMGQEVTMRCQPILGHNTVFWYRQTMMQGLELLAYFRNRAPLDDSGMPKDRFSAEMPDATLATLKIQPSEPRDSAVYFCASGFFSVSAVYGYTFGSGTRLTVV.

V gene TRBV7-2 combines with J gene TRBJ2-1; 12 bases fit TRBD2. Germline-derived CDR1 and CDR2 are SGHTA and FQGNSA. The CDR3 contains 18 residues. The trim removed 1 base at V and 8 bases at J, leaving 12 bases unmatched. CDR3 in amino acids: CASSLVSTLAGGFDEQFF. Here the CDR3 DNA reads TGTGCCAGCAGCTTAGTCTCCACTCTAGCGGGGGGGTTTGATGAGCAGTTCTTC. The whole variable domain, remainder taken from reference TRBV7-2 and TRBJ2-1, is GAGVSQSPSNKVTEKGKDVELRCDPISGHTALYWYRQSLGQGLEFLIYFQGNSAPDKSGLPSDRFSAERTGGSVSTLTIQRTQQEDSAVYLCASSLVSTLAGGFDEQFFGPGTRLTVL.

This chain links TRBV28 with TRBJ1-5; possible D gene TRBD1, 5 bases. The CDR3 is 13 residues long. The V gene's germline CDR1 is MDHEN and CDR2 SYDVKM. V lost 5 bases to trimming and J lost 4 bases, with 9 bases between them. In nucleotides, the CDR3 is TGTGCCAGCAGTCCCCCAGGGAATCAGCCCCAGCATTTT. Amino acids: CASSPPGNQPQHF.

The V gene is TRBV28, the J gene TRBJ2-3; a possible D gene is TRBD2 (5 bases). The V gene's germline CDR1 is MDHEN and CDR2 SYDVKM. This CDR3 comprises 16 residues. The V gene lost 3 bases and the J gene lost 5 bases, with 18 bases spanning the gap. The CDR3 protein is CASSFYHGVDGDTQYF. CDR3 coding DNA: TGTGCCAGCAGTTTTTACCACGGGGTGGATGGAGATACGCAGTATTTT. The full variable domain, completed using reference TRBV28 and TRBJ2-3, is DVKVTQSSRYLVKRTGEKVFLECVQDMDHENMFWYRQDPGLGLRLIYFSYDVKMKEKGDIPEGYSVSREKKERFSLILESASTNQTSMYLCASSFYHGVDGDTQYFGPGTRLTVL.

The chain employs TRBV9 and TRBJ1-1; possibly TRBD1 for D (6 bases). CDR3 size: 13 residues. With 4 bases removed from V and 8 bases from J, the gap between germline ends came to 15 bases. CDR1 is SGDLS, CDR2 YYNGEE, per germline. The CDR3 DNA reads TGTGCCAGCAGCTCTCGTACAGGGACAGAAGCTTTCTTT. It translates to CASSSRTGTEAFF.

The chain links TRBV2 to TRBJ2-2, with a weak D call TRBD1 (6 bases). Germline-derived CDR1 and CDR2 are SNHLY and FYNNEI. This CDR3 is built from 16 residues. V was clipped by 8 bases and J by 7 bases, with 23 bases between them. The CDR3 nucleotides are TGTGCCAGCTTGAACCCCGGGACAAGGAGCGACGGGGAGCTGTTTTTT. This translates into CASLNPGTRSDGELFF.

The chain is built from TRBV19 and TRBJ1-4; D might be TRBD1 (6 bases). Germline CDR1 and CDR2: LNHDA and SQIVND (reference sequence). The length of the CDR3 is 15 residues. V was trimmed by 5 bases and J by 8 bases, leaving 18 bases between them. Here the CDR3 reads CASSANRDTREKLFF. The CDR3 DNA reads TGTGCCAGTAGTGCGAACCGGGACACCCGGGAAAAACTGTTTTTT.

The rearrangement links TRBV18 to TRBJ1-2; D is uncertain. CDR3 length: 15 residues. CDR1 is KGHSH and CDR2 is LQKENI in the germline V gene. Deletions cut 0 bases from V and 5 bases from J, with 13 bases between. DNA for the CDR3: TGTGCCAGCTCACCACCTGTAACAGCCGCATATGGCTACACCTTC. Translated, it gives CASSPPVTAAYGYTF.

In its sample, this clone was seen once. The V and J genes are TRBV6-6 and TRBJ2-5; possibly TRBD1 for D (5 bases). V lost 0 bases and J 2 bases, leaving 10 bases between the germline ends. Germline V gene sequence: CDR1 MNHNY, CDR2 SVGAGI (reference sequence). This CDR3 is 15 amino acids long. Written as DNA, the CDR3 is TGTGCCAGCAGTTACTCGGACATCCCGCAAGAGACCCAGTACTTC. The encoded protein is CASSYSDIPQETQYF.

In nucleotides, the CDR3 is TGCGCCAGCAGCTTGACATTAGCGGGGGGGCATGGAGAGCAGTTCTTC. It encodes CASSLTLAGGHGEQFF. This chain uses TRBV5-1 with TRBJ2-1; 11 positions agree with TRBD2. J gave up 10 bases and V 1 base, and 10 bases lay outside the gene matches. The germline gives CDR1 SGHRS, CDR2 YFSETQ. The CDR3 consists of 16 residues.

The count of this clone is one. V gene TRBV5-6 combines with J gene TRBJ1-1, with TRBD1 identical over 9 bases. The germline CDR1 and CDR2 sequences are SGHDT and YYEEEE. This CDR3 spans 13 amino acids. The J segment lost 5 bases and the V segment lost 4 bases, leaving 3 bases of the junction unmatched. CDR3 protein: CASSGQGRTEAFF. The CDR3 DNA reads TGTGCCAGCAGCGGACAGGGGAGGACTGAAGCTTTCTTT.

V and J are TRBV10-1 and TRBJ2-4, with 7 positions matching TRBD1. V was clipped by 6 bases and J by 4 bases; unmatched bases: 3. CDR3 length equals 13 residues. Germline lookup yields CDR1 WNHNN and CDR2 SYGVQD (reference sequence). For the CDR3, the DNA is TGCGCCAGCAGCCCGGACAGGAAAAACATTCAGTACTTC. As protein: CASSPDRKNIQYF.

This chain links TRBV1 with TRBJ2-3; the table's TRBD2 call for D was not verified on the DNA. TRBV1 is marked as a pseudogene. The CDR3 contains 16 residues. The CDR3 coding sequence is TGCACCAGCAGCCAAGACGGCGGGGCGAGGACAGATACGCAGTATTTT. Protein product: CTSSQDGGARTDTQYF.